What follows are 11 T cell receptor beta chains derived from one specimen sequenced in a study of T-cell memory formation after mild COVID-19. One entry per CDR3 protein, called by TCRdb with MiXCR from the 5' RACE reads. The sample carries about 340,000 distinct CDR3 sequences, about an eighth recorded once. The sequenced material came from PBMCs or a T cell subset sorted from them (not recorded which). These receptors were obtained from a man aged 18 to 29 who had mild COVID-19 (a few samples of this study predate the infection). Cell type and time point are not known.

The CDR3 loop reads CASSHYWTDLNTEAFF. CDR3 sequence (DNA): TGTGCCAGCAGCCACTATTGGACAGATTTGAACACTGAAGCTTTCTTT. The rearrangement links TRBV6-5 to TRBJ1-1; the D gene is possibly TRBD1 (6 bases). The CDR3 spans 16 residues. Trimming took off 6 bases at V and 0 bases at J, with 17 bases between the two ends. Germline CDR1 is MNHEY and CDR2 is SVGAGI.

This clonotype was observed a handful of times. The chain employs TRBV24-1 and TRBJ2-3, with a possible D match to TRBD1 (6 bases). Germline values: CDR1 KGHDR, CDR2 SFDVKD. There are 14 residues in the CDR3. V lost 3 bases and J 2 bases, leaving 8 bases between the germline ends. CDR3 region: CATSDGGHTDTQYF. In DNA form, the CDR3 reads TGTGCCACCAGTGATGGGGGCCACACAGATACGCAGTATTTT.

This clonotype has only a few counts. A read error may produce the germline difference seen at one junction end. CDR3 sequence reads: CASSLAGTSRGRETQYF. Here the CDR3 DNA reads TGCGCCAGCAGTTTGGCCGGGACTAGTAGGGGCCGAGAGACCCAGTACTTC. V is TRBV5-1 and J is TRBJ2-5, with TRBD2 identical over 8 bases. CDR1 and CDR2 (germline): SGHRS, YFSETQ. This CDR3 comprises 17 residues.

A few counts support this clonotype. This chain joins TRBV7-3 and TRBJ2-3; D is ambiguous. Trimming removed 3 bases from V and 0 bases from J, with 7 bases in between. The V gene's germline CDR1 is SGHTA and CDR2 FQGTGA. The CDR3 runs to 14 residues. In nucleotides, the CDR3 is TGTGCCAGCAGCTTTTATCCTAGCACAGATACGCAGTATTTT. This translates into CASSFYPSTDTQYF.

J is TRBJ1-4 and V is TRBV11-2; unclear D gene. V lost 0 bases, J lost 8 bases, and 16 bases lay in between. The CDR3 runs 16 residues. The germline gives CDR1 SGHAT, CDR2 FQNNGV. Here the CDR3 reads CASSLDGVSPWEKLFF. DNA for the CDR3: TGTGCCAGCAGCTTAGATGGAGTCTCCCCTTGGGAAAAACTGTTTTTT.

In DNA form, the CDR3 reads TGTGCCAGCAGTTTAGCTAGATTAAGGTTCCCGGAGAATGAAAAACTGTTTTTT. It encodes CASSLARLRFPENEKLFF. This chain joins TRBV12-3 or TRBV12-4 and TRBJ1-4, with D unclear. This CDR3 has 18 amino acids. With 0 bases removed from V and 5 bases from J, the gap between germline ends came to 19 bases.

This clonotype was seen more than once but under ten times. This sequence joins TRBV2 and TRBJ1-5; D unresolved. CDR3 length: 13 amino acids. Germline lookup yields CDR1 SNHLY and CDR2 FYNNEI. V was clipped by 6 bases and J by 5 bases, with 11 bases between them. CDR3 sequence (DNA): TGTGCCAGCAGCCGCTGGACCGATCAGCCCCAGCATTTT. Residues: CASSRWTDQPQHF.

This clonotype was recorded a few times. The rearrangement joins TRBV7-2 to TRBJ1-2, with D uncertain. With 5 bases removed from V and 4 bases from J, the gap between germline ends came to 11 bases. Germline loops: CDR1 SGHTA, CDR2 FQGNSA. CDR3 size: 13 residues. The CDR3 loop is CASSPTVIYGYTF. The CDR3 DNA reads as TGTGCCAGCAGCCCAACAGTAATCTATGGCTACACCTTC.

This clonotype was seen at least ten times. CDR3: CASSLGLVAADQETQYF. The CDR3 DNA sequence: TGCGCCAGCAGTCTTGGGTTGGTAGCGGCCGATCAAGAGACCCAGTACTTC. The J gene is TRBJ2-5, the V gene TRBV5-1; D may be TRBD2 (6 bases). The germline gives CDR1 SGHRS, CDR2 YFSETQ. There are 17 residues in the CDR3. V shed 5 bases and J shed 2 bases, with 22 bases lying between them.

The V call is TRBV19, the J call TRBJ1-2, with 11 bases aligning to TRBD1. Trimming removed 6 bases from V and 3 bases from J; junction bases left unmatched: 3. The CDR3 has 14 residues. Germline values: CDR1 LNHDA, CDR2 SQIVND (reference sequence). CDR3 in DNA: TGTGCCAGTAGCCGGACAGGGGGCGACTATGGCTACACCTTC. Translating it yields CASSRTGGDYGYTF.

This clonotype was observed a few times. The chain carries TRBV20-1 and TRBJ1-2, with D uncertain. Between the trimmed V and J ends, which lost 3 bases and 6 bases, there was a span of 20 bases. This CDR3 spans 15 amino acids. CDR1 and CDR2 (germline): DFQATT, SNEGSKA (reference sequence). The CDR3: CSASEGNYGLNGYTF. The CDR3 DNA reads TGCAGTGCTAGCGAGGGAAATTACGGACTGAATGGCTACACCTTC.